These T cell receptor beta chains were read from a single sample in a study of cytomegalovirus exposure and HLA in healthy donors. Data came from immunoSEQ multiplex PCR; TCRdb stores just in-frame clones and leaves some out. There are 55,000 to 90,000 clones in the sample; around 78% occur only once, and over 6% lies in the top ten. The sequenced sample was PBMCs. These receptors originate from a man in his forties or fifties in good health and CMV-seronegative. CDR3s include the opening cysteine and the closing phenylalanine or tryptophan. Fields, in order: CDR3 DNA, CDR3 protein, clone size, V gene, J gene, D gene. D genes are given only for firm matches. A clone size is listed for some rows: how often the clone was seen (once, few, many), or a class if it is expanded.

CDR3nt: TGTGCCCAAAGGGGTAGCCTCGGAGATACGCAGTATTTT
CDR3aa: CAQRGSLGDTQYF
abundance: -
v_gene: TRBV7-9
j_gene: TRBJ2-3
d_gene: -

CDR3nt: TGTGCCAGTAGTATGGCCTCTACAGATACGCAGTATTTT
CDR3aa: CASSMASTDTQYF
abundance: -
v_gene: TRBV19
j_gene: TRBJ2-3
d_gene: -

CDR3nt: TGTGCCACGAAAACCGGGTGGGTTGCGGACACCATATATTTT
CDR3aa: CATKTGWVADTIYF
abundance: -
v_gene: TRBV6-5
j_gene: TRBJ1-3
d_gene: -

CDR3nt: TGTGCCAGCAGTGAACAGGGTTACAATAACTATGGCTACACCTTC
CDR3aa: CASSEQGYNNYGYTF
abundance: -
v_gene: TRBV6-1
j_gene: TRBJ1-2
d_gene: -

CDR3nt: TGTGCCAGCAGTCGATACAAAGCTAACTATGGCTACACCTTC
CDR3aa: CASSRYKANYGYTF
abundance: -
v_gene: TRBV6-5
j_gene: TRBJ1-2
d_gene: -

CDR3nt: TGTGCCAGCAGCCGGGGACAGGTCTACGAGCAGTACTTC
CDR3aa: CASSRGQVYEQYF
abundance: -
v_gene: TRBV7-9
j_gene: TRBJ2-7
d_gene: TRBD1

CDR3nt: TGCGCCAGCAGCATCTCGGTCGGACAGGGAGCCTACGAGCAGTACTTC
CDR3aa: CASSISVGQGAYEQYF
abundance: -
v_gene: TRBV5-1
j_gene: TRBJ2-7
d_gene: TRBD1

CDR3nt: TGTGCCAGCAGTTTACGACAGGGAATCAATCAGCCCCAGCATTTT
CDR3aa: CASSLRQGINQPQHF
abundance: -
v_gene: TRBV28
j_gene: TRBJ1-5
d_gene: TRBD1

CDR3nt: TGTGCCAGCAGTGTGGCGGATCCTAATTCACCCCTCCACTTT
CDR3aa: CASSVADPNSPLHF
abundance: few
v_gene: TRBV2
j_gene: TRBJ1-6
d_gene: -

CDR3nt: TGTGCCAGCAGGGGCCGGGGGACCGGAAACACCATATATTTT
CDR3aa: CASRGRGTGNTIYF
abundance: -
v_gene: TRBV6-6
j_gene: TRBJ1-3
d_gene: -

CDR3nt: TGTGCCAGCAGCAAAGACAGGGGGCTCTACGAGCAGTACTTC
CDR3aa: CASSKDRGLYEQYF
abundance: -
v_gene: TRBV21-1
j_gene: TRBJ2-7
d_gene: -

CDR3nt: TGTGCCAGCAGCTTAGGCGGGGGAGGGCCTTACAATGAGCAGTTCTTC
CDR3aa: CASSLGGGGPYNEQFF
abundance: -
v_gene: TRBV13
j_gene: TRBJ2-1
d_gene: TRBD2

CDR3nt: TGTGCCTGGAGTGTAGGGGCCGGGGAGCTGTTTTTT
CDR3aa: CAWSVGAGELFF
abundance: few
v_gene: TRBV30
j_gene: TRBJ2-2
d_gene: -

CDR3nt: TGCGCCAGCAGCTTGGCCGGTAAGAGGGCCCCTGGGAACACTGAAGCTTTCTTT
CDR3aa: CASSLAGKRAPGNTEAFF
abundance: -
v_gene: TRBV5-1
j_gene: TRBJ1-1
d_gene: -

CDR3nt: TGTGCCAGCAGCTTAGACGGTGAGGAGCAGTACTTC
CDR3aa: CASSLDGEEQYF
abundance: -
v_gene: TRBV11-3
j_gene: TRBJ2-7
d_gene: -

CDR3nt: TGTGCCAGCAGCCAGGGCACGGTCGGTGAAAAACTGTTTTTT
CDR3aa: CASSQGTVGEKLFF
abundance: -
v_gene: TRBV7-9
j_gene: TRBJ1-4
d_gene: -

CDR3nt: TGTGCCAGCAGCTTAGAGGGAGGAGGCGGTAAGGCCCAGTACTTC
CDR3aa: CASSLEGGGGKAQYF
abundance: -
v_gene: TRBV7-6
j_gene: TRBJ2-5
d_gene: -

CDR3nt: TGTGCCAGCGCCCGGACAGGGGAGGGCTATGGCTACACCTTC
CDR3aa: CASARTGEGYGYTF
abundance: -
v_gene: TRBV19
j_gene: TRBJ1-2
d_gene: TRBD1

CDR3nt: TGCGCCAGCAGCCTCCGGGCGGGGGCAACTAATGAAAAACTGTTTTTT
CDR3aa: CASSLRAGATNEKLFF
abundance: once
v_gene: TRBV4-1
j_gene: TRBJ1-4
d_gene: -

CDR3nt: TGTGCCAGCAGCTTACAGGACAGGGCCTCCGAGCAGTACTTC
CDR3aa: CASSLQDRASEQYF
abundance: -
v_gene: TRBV7-6
j_gene: TRBJ2-7
d_gene: TRBD1

CDR3nt: TGTGCCAGCTCACTACAGGCGGGGACCGCTGGCGGCTACACCTTC
CDR3aa: CASSLQAGTAGGYTF
abundance: -
v_gene: TRBV18
j_gene: TRBJ1-2
d_gene: -

CDR3nt: TGTGCCAGCAGTCTGGCAGGTCTTGGCTACACCTTC
CDR3aa: CASSLAGLGYTF
abundance: -
v_gene: TRBV28
j_gene: TRBJ1-2
d_gene: -

CDR3nt: TGTGCCATCAGTGAGTCAGGGGGACAGGCGGGTCAGCCCCAGCATTTT
CDR3aa: CAISESGGQAGQPQHF
abundance: -
v_gene: TRBV10-3
j_gene: TRBJ1-5
d_gene: TRBD1

CDR3nt: TGTGCCAGCAGTGCAGAGGGTAAGCTGATTATGAACACTGAAGCTTTCTTT
CDR3aa: CASSAEGKLIMNTEAFF
abundance: -
v_gene: TRBV2
j_gene: TRBJ1-1
d_gene: -

CDR3nt: TGTGCCAGCAGTCGTGGGACAGACACTGAAGCTTTCTTT
CDR3aa: CASSRGTDTEAFF
abundance: -
v_gene: TRBV5-4
j_gene: TRBJ1-1
d_gene: TRBD1

CDR3nt: TGTGCCAGCAGTTTAATGGCAGGGGAGTATGAAAAACTGTTTTTT
CDR3aa: CASSLMAGEYEKLFF
abundance: few
v_gene: TRBV27
j_gene: TRBJ1-4
d_gene: -

CDR3nt: TGCAGCGTTTCCGGGAGTCCAGATACGCAGTATTTT
CDR3aa: CSVSGSPDTQYF
abundance: -
v_gene: TRBV29-1
j_gene: TRBJ2-3
d_gene: -

CDR3nt: TGTGCCAGCAGCTTAGGGGGAGTGGGGTTAGAGCCCCAGCATTTT
CDR3aa: CASSLGGVGLEPQHF
abundance: -
v_gene: TRBV7-9
j_gene: TRBJ1-5
d_gene: -

CDR3nt: TGTGCCAGCAGCTCCCTCGGACTAGCGGGAGGGTGGACAGATACGCAGTATTTT
CDR3aa: CASSSLGLAGGWTDTQYF
abundance: -
v_gene: TRBV7-9
j_gene: TRBJ2-3
d_gene: TRBD2

CDR3nt: TGTGCCAGCAGCGTAAGGGGTACCGGGGAGCTGTTTTTT
CDR3aa: CASSVRGTGELFF
abundance: -
v_gene: TRBV9
j_gene: TRBJ2-2
d_gene: -

CDR3nt: TGTGCCAGCAGTGGTGGGACAGGGGCAGTGGATACGCAGTATTTT
CDR3aa: CASSGGTGAVDTQYF
abundance: -
v_gene: TRBV6-1
j_gene: TRBJ2-3
d_gene: TRBD1

CDR3nt: TGCGCCAGCAGCTTGGGGACAGGCAATCAGCCCCAGCATTTT
CDR3aa: CASSLGTGNQPQHF
abundance: -
v_gene: TRBV5-1
j_gene: TRBJ1-5
d_gene: -

CDR3nt: TGTGCCAGCACCCGGGAAAGCCGCTGGACCCAAGCTTTCTTT
CDR3aa: CASTRESRWTQAFF
abundance: -
v_gene: TRBV6-1
j_gene: TRBJ1-1
d_gene: -

CDR3nt: TGTGCCAGCAGCTTAGGGGCAGGCCCGAGCAATCAGCCCCAGCATTTT
CDR3aa: CASSLGAGPSNQPQHF
abundance: -
v_gene: TRBV7-9
j_gene: TRBJ1-5
d_gene: -

CDR3nt: TGCGCCAGCAGCCAAGTAGTAGCGGGATCCTACGAGCAGTACTTC
CDR3aa: CASSQVVAGSYEQYF
abundance: few
v_gene: TRBV4-3
j_gene: TRBJ2-7
d_gene: TRBD2

CDR3nt: TGCGCCAGCAGCCGCGAGGGGGCCTCTGGAAACACCATATATTTT
CDR3aa: CASSREGASGNTIYF
abundance: -
v_gene: TRBV4-1
j_gene: TRBJ1-3
d_gene: TRBD1

CDR3nt: TGTGCCAGCAGCCAGGTCGGGAGCTACACCTTC
CDR3aa: CASSQVGSYTF
abundance: -
v_gene: TRBV4-2
j_gene: TRBJ1-2
d_gene: -

CDR3nt: TGTGCCAGCATAAAGAGTGTGGATCAGCCCCAGCATTTT
CDR3aa: CASIKSVDQPQHF
abundance: -
v_gene: TRBV2
j_gene: TRBJ1-5
d_gene: -

CDR3nt: TGTGCCAGCAGCGACAGGGGGATCTATGGCTACACCTTC
CDR3aa: CASSDRGIYGYTF
abundance: medium-sized
v_gene: TRBV11-2
j_gene: TRBJ1-2
d_gene: TRBD1

CDR3nt: TGTGCCAGCAATTTTTTAGACAAAAGCAACTATGGCTACACCTTC
CDR3aa: CASNFLDKSNYGYTF
abundance: once
v_gene: TRBV2
j_gene: TRBJ1-2
d_gene: -

CDR3nt: TGCGCCAGCAGCTTTGGGACAGGGGGGGCAGATACGCAGTATTTT
CDR3aa: CASSFGTGGADTQYF
abundance: -
v_gene: TRBV5-1
j_gene: TRBJ2-3
d_gene: TRBD1

CDR3nt: TGTGCCAGCAGTGAAGAGACGGGAGGGAATCAGCCCCAGCATTTT
CDR3aa: CASSEETGGNQPQHF
abundance: -
v_gene: TRBV2
j_gene: TRBJ1-5
d_gene: -

CDR3nt: TGTGCCAGCAGTGCACAGGGGAACACTGAAGCTTTCTTT
CDR3aa: CASSAQGNTEAFF
abundance: once
v_gene: TRBV11-3
j_gene: TRBJ1-1
d_gene: -

CDR3nt: TGTGCCAGCAGTCGGGCTAGCGGGGGTCATGAGCAGTTCTTC
CDR3aa: CASSRASGGHEQFF
abundance: -
v_gene: TRBV27
j_gene: TRBJ2-1
d_gene: TRBD2

CDR3nt: TGTGCCACCAGCGGACAGATGAACACTGAAGCTTTCTTT
CDR3aa: CATSGQMNTEAFF
abundance: -
v_gene: TRBV15
j_gene: TRBJ1-1
d_gene: -

CDR3nt: TGTGCCAGCTCATCGGGACAGGGTAGCGTTTGGAACGAGCAGTACTTC
CDR3aa: CASSSGQGSVWNEQYF
abundance: once
v_gene: TRBV18
j_gene: TRBJ2-7
d_gene: TRBD1

CDR3nt: TGTGCCAGTAGTTTGGCTTTTTGGAACACTGAAGCTTTCTTT
CDR3aa: CASSLAFWNTEAFF
abundance: -
v_gene: TRBV19
j_gene: TRBJ1-1
d_gene: -